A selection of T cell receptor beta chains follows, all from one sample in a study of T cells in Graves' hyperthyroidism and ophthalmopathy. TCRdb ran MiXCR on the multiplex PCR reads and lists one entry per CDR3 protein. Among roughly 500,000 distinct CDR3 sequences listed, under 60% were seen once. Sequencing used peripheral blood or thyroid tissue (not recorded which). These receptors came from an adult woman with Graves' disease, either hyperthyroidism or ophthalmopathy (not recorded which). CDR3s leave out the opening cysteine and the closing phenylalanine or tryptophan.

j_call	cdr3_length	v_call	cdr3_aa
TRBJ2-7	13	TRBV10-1	ASSRAGGGTYGQY
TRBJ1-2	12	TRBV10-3	AISVGHQTYGYT
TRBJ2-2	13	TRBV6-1	ASSPIEKYTGELF
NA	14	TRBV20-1	SAEKAGVGLYNEQF
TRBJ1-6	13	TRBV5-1	ASSLDWSEDSPLH
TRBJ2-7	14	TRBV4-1	ASSQGLRTGLHEQY
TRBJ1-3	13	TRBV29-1	SALKDGVSGNTIY
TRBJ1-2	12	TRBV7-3	ASSLRQGGYGYT
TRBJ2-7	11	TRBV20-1	SARKTQRDKQY
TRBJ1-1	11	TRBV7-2	ASSPRILYEAF
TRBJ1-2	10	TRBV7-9	ASKRGIDGYT
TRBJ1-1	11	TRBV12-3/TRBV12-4	ASSFGAVVEAF
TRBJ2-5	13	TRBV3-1	ASSQGQFDQETQY
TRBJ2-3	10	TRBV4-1	ASSQETDTQY
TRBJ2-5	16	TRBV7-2	ASSLVAGTSGGQETQY
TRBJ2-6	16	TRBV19	ASSRGYSGRAGANVLT
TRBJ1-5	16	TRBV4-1	ASSQALFRGERGQPQH
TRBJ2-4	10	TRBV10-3	AISGGVDEQY
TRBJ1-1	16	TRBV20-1	SARQGPGYTRVDTEAF
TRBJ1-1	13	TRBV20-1	SEGGGWGRRTEAF
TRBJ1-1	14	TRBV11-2	ASSLTPDPRQEEAF
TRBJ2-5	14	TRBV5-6	ASSLEPWTGRETQY
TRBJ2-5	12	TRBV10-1	ASSEFNSQETQY
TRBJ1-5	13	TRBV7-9	ASSLGLAGGHYEH
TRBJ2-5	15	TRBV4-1	ASSQLAGGLGAETQY
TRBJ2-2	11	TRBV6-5	ASSPEAAGELF
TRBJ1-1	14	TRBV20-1	SARTTGGARNTEAF
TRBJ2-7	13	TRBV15	ATSSEALRGYEQY
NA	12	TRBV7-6	ASSAGTSWYEQF
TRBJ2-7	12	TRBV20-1	SARTGGSSYEQY
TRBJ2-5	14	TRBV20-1	SAAETSGAGQETQY
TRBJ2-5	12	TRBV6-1	ASSATGGRETQY
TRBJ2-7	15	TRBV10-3	ATSGGQLAGFSYEQY
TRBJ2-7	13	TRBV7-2	ASSRGPDRDYEQY
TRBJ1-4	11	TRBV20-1	SARDWKNEKLF
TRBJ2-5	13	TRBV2	ASSDGIGGARTQY
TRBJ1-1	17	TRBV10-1	ASSESTTPGTGGEDGAF
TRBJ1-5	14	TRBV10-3	ASSESTLRGSQPQH
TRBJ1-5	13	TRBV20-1	SARVGRWGLQPQH